Listed below are T cell receptor beta chains from one sample, sequenced in a study of CD8+ T cells in alopecia areata. Assay used: immunoSEQ multiplex PCR; TCRdb lists only in-frame clones, some missing. The table shows about 60,000 clones, with about 45% occurring only once. Specimen: CD8+ T cells sorted from blood, collected around week 36, from a patient treated with tofacitinib. These receptors were obtained from a human donor with alopecia areata. Each CDR3 is given with its conserved first and last residue. A D gene is named only where the DNA matches it firmly. Expanded clones are given a class, and other clones once, few, many or no size at all.

V,size,D,J,length,DNA,CDR3
TRBV29-1,few,-,TRBJ2-1,14,TGCAGCGTTGAAGTAACTAGCTCCTACAATGAGCAGTTCTTC,CSVEVTSSYNEQFF
TRBV28,-,-,TRBJ1-5,17,TGTGCCAGCAGCTCCCCCCCGGGACAAGAGACGGATCAGCCCCAGCATTTT,CASSSPPGQETDQPQHF
TRBV6-1,few,-,TRBJ2-5,15,TGTGCCAGCAGTGAATTACAGGGTTATCGAGAGACCCAGTACTTC,CASSELQGYRETQYF
TRBV4-1,once,-,TRBJ1-1,14,TGCGCCAGCAGCCAAGATAGTTCGGGCACTGAAGCTTTCTTT,CASSQDSSGTEAFF
TRBV11-2,-,-,TRBJ1-1,13,TGTGCCAGCAACCTCGGGGGGGCGGATGAAGCTTTCTTT,CASNLGGADEAFF
TRBV5-6,-,TRBD1,TRBJ2-2,14,TGTGCCAGCAGTCCTACAGGGGACACCGGGGAGCTGTTTTTT,CASSPTGDTGELFF
TRBV14,few,TRBD2,TRBJ2-3,15,TGTGCCAGCAGCCAAACTAGCGGGAGTGGAGATACGCAGTATTTT,CASSQTSGSGDTQYF
TRBV29-1,-,TRBD2,TRBJ2-7,15,TGCAGCGTTGAAGTCGCTAGCGGGAGGATCTACGAGCAGTACTTC,CSVEVASGRIYEQYF
TRBV30,-,TRBD1,TRBJ1-1,12,TGTGCCTACGGACAGGGTAAGCCTGAAGCTTTCTTT,CAYGQGKPEAFF
TRBV7-2,few,-,TRBJ2-7,14,TGTGCCAGCAGCTGGGGGACGGCCTCCTACGAGCAGTACTTC,CASSWGTASYEQYF
TRBV5-6,many,-,TRBJ1-1,12,TGTGCCAGCAGTGCCGGGACCCTGGCCGCTTTCTTT,CASSAGTLAAFF
TRBV29-1,-,-,TRBJ2-7,12,TGCAGCGTTGGAGACGCCGCCTACGAGCAGTACTTC,CSVGDAAYEQYF
TRBV18,-,-,TRBJ1-3,13,TGTGCCAGCTCACCAGGGAACGGAAACACCATATATTTT,CASSPGNGNTIYF
TRBV6-5,-,-,TRBJ2-3,15,TGTGCCAGCAGTTACTCGGTCAGGGCGACAGATACGCAGTATTTT,CASSYSVRATDTQYF
TRBV30,-,TRBD2,TRBJ2-7,13,TGTGCCTGGATGGCGGGAGAGGGCTACGAGCAGTACTTC,CAWMAGEGYEQYF
TRBV4-1,few,-,TRBJ2-7,19,TGCGCCAGCAGCCAAGAAAGGGGGTTGAATCTTTATGGGGCCTACGAGCAGTACTTC,CASSQERGLNLYGAYEQYF
TRBV9,once,-,TRBJ1-4,15,TGTGCCAGCAGCGCGCAGGGGAGGAGTAATGAAAAACTGTTTTTT,CASSAQGRSNEKLFF
TRBV30,few,-,TRBJ1-1,11,TGTGCCTGGGGGGCGAGGACTGAAGCTTTCTTT,CAWGARTEAFF
TRBV29-1,-,TRBD1,TRBJ1-2,14,TGCAGCGTTCTTGAGGGGGCTACTAACTATGGCTACACCTTC,CSVLEGATNYGYTF
TRBV27,once,-,TRBJ2-5,14,TGTGCCAGCAGCTTCGGGGGCCGCGGGGAGACCCAGTACTTC,CASSFGGRGETQYF
TRBV4-2,-,-,TRBJ2-5,14,TGTGCCAGCACCCCCGCTAGCCGGCAAGAGACCCAGTACTTC,CASTPASRQETQYF
TRBV29-1,-,-,TRBJ2-3,15,TGCAGCGTTGATTACGGAGATGGACCCACGAGTGGGTGTCCTTTT,CSVDYGDGPTSGCPF
TRBV4-1,-,TRBD2,TRBJ2-2,15,TGCGCCAGCAGTCAGACTAGCGTCGACACCGGGGAGCTGTTTTTT,CASSQTSVDTGELFF